This passage covers 28 T cell receptor beta chains from one sample sequenced in a study of shared clonotypes between healthy human individuals. The table came from immunoSEQ multiplex PCR; TCRdb's copy has only in-frame clones and leaves some out. The table shows some 2,000,000 clones, with about 95% occurring only once. The naive CD8 subset, CD45RO-negative cells positively selected for CCR7, excluded terminally differentiated effector memory CD45RA+ cells. The sequencing input was naive CD8+ T cells sorted from blood. The receptors were gathered from a man between 18 and 35 years old in good health.

The CDR3 region is CASSVDTLASYGYTF. CDR3 DNA: TGCGCCAGCAGCGTTGACACGCTCGCATCCTATGGCTACACCTTC. J is TRBJ1-2 and V is TRBV5-1; D not certain. Trimming removed 4 bases at V and 4 bases at J, with 17 bases between. The CDR3 sequence is 15 residues long. The germline V gene encodes CDR1 SGHRS and CDR2 YFSETQ.

CDR3 residues: CASSIDLEDRNYGYTF. Here the CDR3 DNA reads TGTGCCAGTAGTATAGATTTGGAAGACAGGAACTATGGCTACACCTTC. The chain employs TRBV19 and TRBJ1-2; D perhaps matches TRBD1 (6 bases). The germline V gene encodes CDR1 LNHDA and CDR2 SQIVND (reference sequence). Trimming shortened V by 0 bases and J by 2 bases, and 13 bases separated the two germline ends. The CDR3 runs to 16 residues.

On this clone itself: In the same sample, other DNA sequences code for this CDR3. V gene TRBV7-6 combines with J gene TRBJ2-7; D not certain. V lost 2 bases and J lost 2, with 7 bases in between. The germline gives CDR1 SGHVS, CDR2 FNYEAQ. The CDR3 contains 13 residues. CDR3 residues: CASSLTEAYEQYF. The CDR3 nucleotides read TGTGCCAGCAGCTTAACAGAGGCCTACGAGCAGTACTTC.

On this clone itself: Within the sample, other DNA sequences also encode this same CDR3. The chain carries TRBV7-9 and TRBJ1-6; D uncertain. CDR3 length: 11 residues. Germline CDR1 SEHNR, CDR2 FQNEAQ (reference sequence). Deletions cut 1 base from V and 10 bases from J, with 2 bases between. The CDR3 region is CASSLDSPLHF. The CDR3 nucleotides are TGTGCCAGCAGCTTAGACTCACCCCTCCACTTT.

Notes on this clone: Additional DNA sequences in this sample encode the identical CDR3. The chain is built from TRBV5-6 and TRBJ2-7; D is undetermined. The V end was cut by 2 bases, the J end by 3 bases, with 12 bases between. CDR3 length equals 14 residues. CDR1 is SGHDT, CDR2 YYEEEE, per germline. CDR3 bases: TGTGCCAGCAGCTTAGGTGGATCCGGCTACGAGCAGTACTTC. Translating it yields CASSLGGSGYEQYF.

The chain recombines TRBV9 with TRBJ2-2; 9 bases align to TRBD2. Looked up from germline, CDR1 is SGDLS and CDR2 is YYNGEE. The V and J ends lost 4 bases and 3 bases, in that order; junction bases with no gene match: 10. The CDR3 is 17 residues long. This CDR3 is CASSLGAGGPYTGELFF. The DNA for the CDR3 is TGTGCCAGCAGCCTTGGGGCGGGAGGGCCGTACACCGGGGAGCTGTTTTTT.

The chain joins TRBV9 to TRBJ2-5; perhaps TRBD2 as D (5 bases). With 3 bases removed from V and 5 bases from J, the gap between germline ends came to 17 bases. The CDR3 is made up of 15 amino acids. CDR1 is SGDLS and CDR2 is YYNGEE in the germline V gene. The CDR3 protein is CASSAYSGMVETQYF. The CDR3, as DNA: TGTGCCAGCAGCGCATACTCGGGGATGGTCGAGACCCAGTACTTC.

The J gene is TRBJ2-7, the V gene TRBV5-6; TRBD1 matches at 9 bases. CDR1 is SGHDT, CDR2 YYEEEE, per germline. V gave up 4 bases and J gave up 5 bases; unmatched junction bases: 7. The CDR3 totals 14 residues. In DNA form, the CDR3 reads TGTGCCAGCAGCATCGGGACAGGGAGAGACGAGCAGTACTTC. Its translation: CASSIGTGRDEQYF. Full variable domain (rest looked up from reference TRBV5-6 and TRBJ2-7): DAGVTQSPTHLIKTRGQQVTLRCSPKSGHDTVSWYQQALGQGPQFIFQYYEEEERQRGNFPDRFSGHQFPNYSSELNVNALLLGDSALYLCASSIGTGRDEQYFGPGTRLTVT.

This chain links TRBV7-9 with TRBJ2-7; D call uncertain. Trimming shortened V by 6 bases and J by 4 bases, and 10 bases separated the two germline ends. Germline CDR1 reads SEHNR; CDR2 reads FQNEAQ (reference sequence). This CDR3 has 12 amino acids. The CDR3 sequence is CASSITVYEQYF. The CDR3, as DNA: TGTGCCAGCAGTATTACGGTATACGAGCAGTACTTC.

This chain connects TRBV5-4 to TRBJ2-1; D gene uncertain. The CDR3 has 15 amino acids. Looked up from germline, CDR1 is SGHNT and CDR2 is YYREEE (reference sequence). The V end lost 7 bases, the J end lost 0 bases, and 14 bases lay between the germline ends. CDR3 residues: CASYTGLTSYNEQFF. In DNA, the CDR3 is TGTGCCAGCTACACCGGTCTCACCTCCTACAATGAGCAGTTCTTC.

The gene calls are TRBV21-1 and TRBJ2-7; the table's D call of TRBD2 was not tested on the DNA. TRBV21-1 corresponds to a pseudogene. This CDR3 has 15 amino acids. The CDR3 reads CASSKRRLLVREQYF. The CDR3 nucleotides are TGTGCCAGCAGCAAACGTCGACTACTGGTGCGGGAGCAGTACTTC.

J is TRBJ1-1 and V is TRBV29-1; D remains unclear. Trimming pared 0 bases from V and 5 bases from J, leaving 13 bases between. Germline V CDR1 and CDR2: SQVTM, ANQGSEA. The CDR3 is 14 residues long. CDR3 DNA: TGCAGCGTTGAAGATTTGAAGGGCTGGACTGAAGCTTTCTTT. It encodes CSVEDLKGWTEAFF.

This sequence joins TRBV5-5 and TRBJ1-2; 7 nucleotides match TRBD1. Germline V gene sequence: CDR1 SGHKS, CDR2 YYEKEE (reference sequence). The CDR3 sequence is 13 residues long. V gave up 4 bases and J gave up 12 bases; unmatched junction bases: 12. The CDR3 loop reads CASSLGTGVDHTF. In nucleotides, the CDR3 is TGTGCCAGCAGCCTCGGCACAGGGGTAGACCACACCTTC.

DNA of the CDR3: TGTGCCAGCAGTGAAAGTTTGACCCCCGAGAATGGGATCCCCCTCCACTTT. This codes for CASSESLTPENGIPLHF. The chain employs TRBV6-1 and TRBJ1-6; no clear D. This CDR3 region has 17 residues. The germline CDR1 and CDR2 sequences are MNHNS and SASEGT. V was clipped by 2 bases and J by 13 bases, with 24 bases between them.

V usage is TRBV11-2 and J usage is TRBJ1-2; TRBD1 matches at 10 bases. V dropped 4 bases and J dropped 4; count of bases not matched to a gene: 9. This CDR3 spans 16 amino acids. Germline assignment: CDR1 SGHAT and CDR2 FQNNGV. CDR3 residues: CASSSPGQGKSYGYTF. The CDR3 DNA is TGTGCCAGCAGCTCCCCGGGACAGGGGAAATCCTATGGCTACACCTTC. Looking up the rest from reference TRBV11-2 and TRBJ1-2 gives the full variable domain: EAGVAQSPRYKIIEKRQSVAFWCNPISGHATLYWYQQILGQGPKLLIQFQNNGVVDDSQLPKDRFSAERLKGVDSTLKIQPAKLEDSAVYLCASSSPGQGKSYGYTFGSGTRLTVV.

With regard to this clone: This sample includes further DNA sequences coding for the same CDR3. The chain recombines TRBV9 with TRBJ1-1, with no clear D. The CDR3 runs 15 residues. CDR1 and CDR2 (germline): SGDLS, YYNGEE. V dropped 0 bases and J dropped 1 base, with 10 bases sitting between them. The CDR3 loop reads CASSVGGVGNTEAFF. The DNA for the CDR3 is TGTGCCAGCAGCGTAGGGGGAGTAGGGAACACTGAAGCTTTCTTT.

The chain is built from TRBV29-1 and TRBJ1-2, with D possibly matching TRBD1 (5 bases). Trimming took 7 bases from V and 10 from J, leaving 16 bases between them. The CDR3 is made up of 11 amino acids. CDR1 SQVTM and CDR2 ANQGSEA come from the germline V gene. The DNA for the CDR3 is TGCAGCGCCAGGGCAGGCGATGACTACACCTTC. This encodes CSARAGDDYTF.

The genes are TRBV6-5 and TRBJ1-2; the D gene is possibly TRBD1 (5 bases). The CDR3 contains 13 residues. The germline CDR1 and CDR2 sequences are MNHEY and SVGAGI. The V gene lost 1 base and the J gene lost 7 bases, with 10 bases spanning the gap. The chain's CDR3 is CASSYWGDGGYTF. Here the CDR3 DNA reads TGTGCCAGCAGTTACTGGGGGGATGGTGGCTACACCTTC.

The J gene is TRBJ2-3, the V gene TRBV5-6, with D unresolved. V shed 4 bases and J shed 1 base, with 10 bases lying between them. The CDR3 totals 14 residues. Germline V gene lookup returns CDR1 SGHDT and CDR2 YYEEEE. This CDR3 is CASSPPLGTDTQYF. The CDR3, as DNA: TGTGCCAGCAGCCCCCCGCTTGGCACAGATACGCAGTATTTT.

The chain couples TRBV5-6 to TRBJ2-7; 9 bases are a match to TRBD1. The CDR3 sequence is 14 residues long. V was clipped by 1 base and J by 6 bases; unmatched bases: 5. The germline CDR1 and CDR2 sequences are SGHDT and YYEEEE. CDR3 sequence: CASSLRDRVFEQYF. The CDR3 DNA reads as TGTGCCAGCAGCTTGCGGGACAGGGTATTCGAGCAGTACTTC.

The CDR3 DNA sequence: TGTGCCAGCAGCTTAGTTGGGGGCGTGGAGCAGTTCTTC. Encoded protein: CASSLVGGVEQFF. The chain couples TRBV11-2 to TRBJ2-1, with a tentative D call TRBD1 (6 bases). Germline CDR1 is SGHAT and CDR2 is FQNNGV. The CDR3 is 13 residues long. Trimming removed 1 base at V and 10 bases at J, with 11 bases between. The whole variable domain, remainder taken from reference TRBV11-2 and TRBJ2-1, is EAGVAQSPRYKIIEKRQSVAFWCNPISGHATLYWYQQILGQGPKLLIQFQNNGVVDDSQLPKDRFSAERLKGVDSTLKIQPAKLEDSAVYLCASSLVGGVEQFFGPGTRLTVL.

The sample holds one count of this clone. This chain uses TRBV5-4 with TRBJ1-1; D is possibly TRBD1 (5 bases). The CDR3 is 14 amino acids. Trimming took 2 bases from V and 1 from J, leaving 9 bases between them. The V gene's germline CDR1 is SGHNT and CDR2 YYREEE (reference sequence). DNA for the CDR3: TGTGCCAGCAGCTTCGGGGGGTCGAACACTGAAGCTTTCTTT. This sequence encodes CASSFGGSNTEAFF.

V and J are TRBV2 and TRBJ2-1; D is ambiguous. This CDR3 comprises 12 residues. The V gene lost 7 bases and the J gene lost 6 bases, with 10 bases spanning the gap. Looked up from germline, CDR1 is SNHLY and CDR2 is FYNNEI. The CDR3 DNA reads as TGTGCCAGCACGTGGGCGGTCAATGAGCAGTTCTTC. Its protein product is CASTWAVNEQFF. Complete variable domain (other parts from reference TRBV2 and TRBJ2-1): EPEVTQTPSHQVTQMGQEVILRCVPISNHLYFYWYRQILGQKVEFLVSFYNNEISEKSEIFDDQFSVERPDGSNFTLKIRSTKLEDSAMYFCASTWAVNEQFFGPGTRLTVL.

The V call is TRBV19, the J call TRBJ2-2; D uncertain. Trimming cost V 2 bases and J 2 bases, with 9 bases left between them. There are 15 residues in the CDR3. Germline V gene sequence: CDR1 LNHDA, CDR2 SQIVND (reference sequence). The CDR3 DNA is TGTGCCAGTAGTATAAACAATCCAAACACCGGGGAGCTGTTTTTT. Translating it yields CASSINNPNTGELFF.

This chain uses TRBV6-1 with TRBJ2-1; 9 bases are a match to TRBD2. The V gene's germline CDR1 is MNHNS and CDR2 SASEGT. The CDR3 contains 16 residues. V trimming: 2 bases; J trimming: 5 bases; junction bases outside the gene matches: 7. CDR3 protein: CASSELGLAPHNEQFF. In DNA form, the CDR3 reads TGTGCCAGCAGTGAACTGGGACTAGCTCCCCACAATGAGCAGTTCTTC.

The V and J genes are TRBV15 and TRBJ1-1; unclear D gene. Germline lookup yields CDR1 LNHNV and CDR2 YYDKDF (reference sequence). There are 16 residues in the CDR3. V lost 3 bases, J lost 2 bases, and 16 bases lay in between. CDR3 bases: TGTGCCACCAGCAGGGGTACGGAAGGGAGTAACACTGAAGCTTTCTTT. This encodes CATSRGTEGSNTEAFF.

V usage is TRBV7-2 and J usage is TRBJ2-1; TRBD2 agrees at 13 bases. The V gene's germline CDR1 is SGHTA and CDR2 FQGNSA. J was trimmed by 8 bases and V by 5 bases; bases with no gene match: 6. This CDR3 spans 15 amino acids. CDR3 DNA sequence: TGTGCCAGCAGCGACCCGGGACTAGCGGGGTATGAGCAGTTCTTC. This encodes CASSDPGLAGYEQFF.

The chain couples TRBV7-2 to TRBJ2-7, with TRBD2 matching over 7 bases. The CDR3 totals 15 residues. V shed 3 bases, J shed 7 bases, and the junction held 12 bases outside the gene matches. The germline CDR1 and CDR2 sequences are SGHTA and FQGNSA. The CDR3 reads CASSLTGGPILEQYF. The CDR3 DNA sequence: TGTGCCAGCAGCTTGACGGGAGGACCGATACTGGAGCAGTACTTC.